Each of the 17 T cell receptor beta chains below was sequenced from the same sample in a study of radiotherapy plus CTLA-4 blockade in lung cancer. The data were produced by immunoSEQ multiplex PCR, yet TCRdb's version contains in-frame clones alone and is incomplete. Among about 48,000 clones listed, around four fifths were seen once. This specimen consisted of peripheral blood, obtained from a patient treated with radiotherapy plus ipilimumab. The receptors here all came from a human donor with non-small cell lung cancer who had stable disease on radiotherapy plus ipilimumab.

The rearrangement joins TRBV6-1 to TRBJ2-1; 12 positions agree with TRBD2. V trimming: 4 bases; J trimming: 6 bases; junction bases outside the gene matches: 4. Looked up from germline, CDR1 is MNHNS and CDR2 is SASEGT. This CDR3 is 15 amino acids long. As DNA, the CDR3 is TGTGCCAGCAGTGTGACTAGCGGGAGTGCCAATGAGCAGTTCTTC. Its protein is CASSVTSGSANEQFF.

The chain uses TRBV18 and TRBJ2-3, with no clear D. This CDR3 spans 16 amino acids. With 6 bases removed from V and 4 bases from J, the gap between germline ends came to 20 bases. Germline CDR1 and CDR2: KGHSH and LQKENI. CDR3 residues: CASSARGADVPDTQYF. Here the CDR3 DNA reads TGTGCCAGCTCTGCGCGAGGAGCCGACGTCCCAGATACGCAGTATTTT.

This clone has a single count. The chain couples TRBV6-5 to TRBJ1-5; D ambiguous. The germline V gene has CDR1 MNHEY and CDR2 SVGAGI. V was trimmed by 3 bases and J by 2 bases, leaving 5 bases between them. The CDR3 has 13 amino acids. This CDR3 is CASSYTGNQPQHF. In DNA, the CDR3 is TGTGCCAGCAGTTATACAGGCAATCAGCCCCAGCATTTT.

The rearrangement uses TRBV5-4 and TRBJ2-3; 13 bases agree with TRBD2. The CDR3 is 15 amino acids. Germline assignment: CDR1 SGHNT and CDR2 YYREEE (reference sequence). V gave up 4 bases and J gave up 4 bases; unmatched junction bases: 3. Written as DNA, the CDR3 is TGTGCCAGCAGCAAACTAGCGGGAGGGTCAGATACGCAGTATTTT. Translated, it gives CASSKLAGGSDTQYF. Full variable domain (missing parts from reference TRBV5-4 and TRBJ2-3): ETGVTQSPTHLIKTRGQQVTLRCSSQSGHNTVSWYQQALGQGPQFIFQYYREEENGRGNFPPRFSGLQFPNYSSELNVNALELDDSALYLCASSKLAGGSDTQYFGPGTRLTVL.

The V gene is TRBV10-2, the J gene TRBJ1-5; 8 bases fit TRBD1. After removal of 5 bases from V and 1 base from J, the junction contained 4 bases not matched to a gene. The CDR3 length is 15 residues. Germline-derived CDR1 and CDR2 are WSHSY and SAAADI. CDR3 in DNA: TGCGCCAGCAGTCGACAGGGGAACAGCAATCAGCCCCAGCATTTT. Translating it yields CASSRQGNSNQPQHF.

The CDR3 here is CASSVEGGVSNEQFF. The DNA of the CDR3 is TGTGCCAGCAGCGTCGAGGGGGGGGTCTCGAATGAGCAGTTCTTC. The J gene is TRBJ2-1, the V gene TRBV9; a possible D gene is TRBD2 (7 bases). The V gene's germline CDR1 is SGDLS and CDR2 YYNGEE. Trimming removed 2 bases from V and 7 bases from J, with 16 bases in between. There are 15 residues in the CDR3.

This sequence joins TRBV7-2 and TRBJ2-7; D is uncertain. The CDR3 sequence is 13 residues long. Trimming removed 5 bases at V and 1 base at J, with 9 bases between. Germline loops: CDR1 SGHTA, CDR2 FQGNSA. CDR3 bases: TGTGCCAGCAGCCAGGTTGGGTCCTACGAGCAGTACTTC. Residues: CASSQVGSYEQYF.

V gene TRBV7-6 combines with J gene TRBJ1-5; possible D gene TRBD1, 5 bases. The CDR3 has 15 residues. V shed 2 bases and J shed 6 bases, with 14 bases lying between them. Germline-derived CDR1 and CDR2 are SGHVS and FNYEAQ. The CDR3 region has the DNA TGTGCCAGCAGCTTATTGGGGCAGGTCCGTCAGCCCCAGCATTTT. It translates to CASSLLGQVRQPQHF.

The chain uses TRBV2 and TRBJ2-1; the D gene is possibly TRBD2 (6 bases). The CDR3 runs 14 residues. The V and J ends lost 7 bases and 4 bases respectively, with 14 bases between them. CDR1 SNHLY and CDR2 FYNNEI come from the germline V gene. Here the CDR3 reads CASIPGTSYNEQFF. As DNA, the CDR3 is TGTGCCAGCATCCCGGGGACTTCTTACAATGAGCAGTTCTTC.

The chain combines TRBV19 with TRBJ1-4; 7 bases align to TRBD1. The CDR3 sequence is 18 residues long. V shed 6 bases, J shed 8 bases, and the junction held 21 bases outside the gene matches. Germline loops: CDR1 LNHDA, CDR2 SQIVND (reference sequence). CDR3 bases: TGTGCCAGTAGCAAACCTCAGTGGGACAGCCGACTTGGGGAAAAACTGTTTTTT. Its protein is CASSKPQWDSRLGEKLFF. Complete variable domain (other parts from reference TRBV19 and TRBJ1-4): DGGITQSPKYLFRKEGQNVTLSCEQNLNHDAMYWYRQDPGQGLRLIYYSQIVNDFQKGDIAEGYSVSREKKESFPLTVTSAQKNPTAFYLCASSKPQWDSRLGEKLFFGSGTQLSVL.

Only a few counts were recorded for this clone. The V and J genes are TRBV2 and TRBJ2-7; possible D gene TRBD1, 5 bases. Trimming left V 7 bases short and J 2 bases short, with 6 bases between. Germline V gene sequence: CDR1 SNHLY, CDR2 FYNNEI. The CDR3 is 11 residues long. The CDR3 spells CASTTAYEQYF. In DNA, the CDR3 is TGTGCCAGCACGACAGCCTACGAGCAGTACTTC.

This clone has just one count. The chain links TRBV2 to TRBJ2-7; TRBD2 matches 12 bases. Unmatched junction bases numbered 10, after V lost 1 base and J lost 6 bases. CDR1 and CDR2 (germline): SNHLY, FYNNEI. The length of the CDR3 is 17 residues. DNA of the CDR3: TGTGCCAGCAGTGAAGGGCTAGCGGGAGGGCTGAAAGCCGAGCAGTACTTC. Its translation is CASSEGLAGGLKAEQYF.

The chain combines TRBV28 with TRBJ1-2; 8 bases are a match to TRBD1. Germline CDR1 MDHEN, CDR2 SYDVKM. This CDR3 contains 16 residues. V lost 9 bases and J lost 2; bases outside the gene matches: 14. CDR3 coding DNA: TGTGCCAGTGACCCGGGACAGGCGCCTCCAAACTATGGCTACACCTTC. Translating gives CASDPGQAPPNYGYTF.

This clone was seen a handful of times. The chain joins TRBV7-3 to TRBJ2-2; TRBD1 aligns across 7 bases. J was trimmed by 5 bases and V by 5 bases; bases with no gene match: 8. The germline CDR1 and CDR2 sequences are SGHTA and FQGTGA. This CDR3 has 15 residues. As DNA, the CDR3 is TGTGCCAGCAGCAATGACAGGGTGGCGACCGGGGAGCTGTTTTTT. Translated: CASSNDRVATGELFF.

The rearrangement uses TRBV6-6 and TRBJ2-3, with 9 bases matching TRBD2. Germline V gives CDR1 MNHNY, CDR2 SVGAGI (reference sequence). The CDR3 covers 12 residues. V dropped 3 bases and J dropped 8; count of bases not matched to a gene: 0. The CDR3 DNA is TGTGCCAGCAGTTATAGCGGGAGTACGCAGTATTTT. Residues: CASSYSGSTQYF.

The chain is built from TRBV19 and TRBJ1-4, with 7 bases matching TRBD1. This CDR3 is 15 amino acids long. Germline V lookup: CDR1 LNHDA, CDR2 SQIVND (reference sequence). V shed 4 bases and J 5 bases; nucleotides not matched to a gene: 7. The CDR3 loop is CASSRPGQPNEKLFF. DNA of the CDR3: TGTGCCAGTAGTAGACCGGGACAGCCGAATGAAAAACTGTTTTTT. Together with reference TRBV19 and TRBJ1-4, the CDR3 gives the full variable domain: DGGITQSPKYLFRKEGQNVTLSCEQNLNHDAMYWYRQDPGQGLRLIYYSQIVNDFQKGDIAEGYSVSREKKESFPLTVTSAQKNPTAFYLCASSRPGQPNEKLFFGSGTQLSVL.

The J gene is TRBJ1-2, the V gene TRBV27; D unresolved. The CDR3 is 14 residues long. In germline, CDR1 is MNHEY, CDR2 SMNVEV (reference sequence). V was trimmed by 5 bases and J by 8 bases, leaving 18 bases between them. The CDR3 DNA follows: TGTGCCAGCAGTCCCTCCCTTCCTGCGGGGGGCTACACCTTC. It is translated as CASSPSLPAGGYTF.